This T cell receptor (beta chain) was documented in a study of T cells in localized non-small cell lung cancer. V was clipped by 0 bases and J by 2 bases, with 6 bases between them. The CDR3 sequence is 14 residues long. Profiling relied on immunoSEQ multiplex PCR, and the TCRdb table lists in-frame clones only, not all of them. The table shows about 3,300 clones, with approximately 30% occurring only once. General study points: Uninvolved adjacent lung, not tumor, had the highest T cell clonality. Adjacent lung had a median approximately 57 of the 100 largest tumor clones.

This clone has more than one count but fewer than ten. Its antigen is undetermined. The genes are TRBV6-7 and TRBJ2-3; D gene uncertain. TRBV6-7 is an open reading frame, and its role is uncertain. The sequence derives from a male donor older than 55 with stage I lung adenocarcinoma. The sample consisted of lung tumor tissue, taken before any cancer treatment. CDR3 region: CASSYSGDTDTQYF. CDR3 nucleotide sequence: TGTGCCAGCAGTTACTCCGGCGACACAGATACGCAGTATTTT.